The sequence of this TCR beta chain was determined in a study of cytomegalovirus exposure and HLA in healthy donors. For the study at large: Most genotyped donors, over 70% of some 400, had Caucasian-associated genetic ancestry.

The V gene end was trimmed by 5 bases and the J gene end by 0 bases; junction bases not matched to a gene: 6. The CDR3 contains 16 residues. Germline V gene sequence: CDR1 SEHNR, CDR2 FQNEAQ (reference sequence). Primers included in the PCR were 60 Vbeta and 13 Jbeta primers. The method was immunoSEQ multiplex PCR; TCRdb's version includes in-frame clones alone and lacks a portion of them. The table lists roughly 120,000 clones, more than 60% of them singletons. This chain connects TRBV7-9 to TRBJ2-3, with 9 bases aligning to TRBD1. Sequencing was done on a sample of PBMCs. The receptor's source is a woman aged 60-75 years in good health and CMV-seropositive. The CDR3 is CASSAIGQGSTDTQYF. The DNA for the CDR3 is TGTGCCAGCAGCGCAATTGGACAGGGGAGCACAGATACGCAGTATTTT.